The clone carrying this T cell receptor beta chain was recorded only once. The V and J ends lost 4 bases and 7 bases, in that order; junction bases with no gene match: 5. The CDR3 runs 14 residues. Germline CDR1 reads SGHVS; CDR2 reads FQNEAQ. This entry comes from a study of blood T cell repertoires in COVID-19. Looking at the study overall: The samples span acute and convalescent COVID-19 from the United States, Italy and Spain. T cells, B-cell-depleted T cells, or PBMCs provided the cDNA or gDNA that served as material.

Authors' methods: Researchers report that nucleated cell counts were estimated from reference gene primer amplification. Data came from immunoSEQ multiplex PCR; TCRdb stores just in-frame clones and leaves some out. V and J calls and clone size are as listed in that table; D and trimming were resolved from the DNA. The sample has 150,000 to 200,000 clones; around 86% are singletons. The receptor was isolated from a young man with acute or convalescent COVID-19. Material for sequencing was peripheral blood. V and J are TRBV7-8 and TRBJ1-5; 9 bases are a match to TRBD1. CDR3: CASSYRGQGQPQHF. Here the CDR3 DNA reads TGTGCCAGCAGCTACAGGGGGCAGGGACAGCCCCAGCATTTT.